One sample yielded the 15 T cell receptor beta chains listed below, sequenced in a study of radiotherapy plus CTLA-4 blockade in lung cancer. Method: immunoSEQ multiplex PCR; TCRdb's copy keeps in-frame clones and lacks some. The sample has approximately 60,000 clones; 77% are singletons. Material: peripheral blood, obtained from a patient treated with radiotherapy plus ipilimumab. These receptor sequences come from a human donor with non-small cell lung cancer who had a complete response to radiotherapy plus ipilimumab.

J is TRBJ2-4 and V is TRBV6-5; D not certain. The CDR3 is 11 amino acids. Trimming removed 6 bases from V and 5 bases from J, with 5 bases in between. The germline gives CDR1 MNHEY, CDR2 SVGAGI. As DNA, the CDR3 is TGTGCCAGCAGACTTCAAAACATTCAGTACTTC. Translation: CASRLQNIQYF.

Comment on this clone: Relative to the germline gene, one junction end is altered; a read error may explain this. The chain employs TRBV7-7 and TRBJ2-2; a possible D gene is TRBD2 (5 bases). The CDR3 totals 18 residues. CDR1 is SSHAT, CDR2 FNYEAQ, per germline (reference sequence). The CDR3 sequence is CASSPGFSEDGITGELFF. CDR3 coding DNA: TGTGCTAGCAGCCCGGGATTTTCTGAGGACGGTATCACCGGGGAGCTGTTTTTT.

The CDR3 coding sequence is TGTGCCAGCAGCTTAGGTCCGACAGGGAGTTCCTACGAGCAGTACTTC. It codes for CASSLGPTGSSYEQYF. The chain joins TRBV7-2 to TRBJ2-7; TRBD1 matches 7 bases. CDR1 SGHTA and CDR2 FQGNSA come from the germline V gene. The CDR3 covers 16 residues. After removal of 1 base from V and 1 base from J, the junction contained 7 bases not matched to a gene.

The CDR3 DNA follows: TGTGCCAGCAGCTTTCCGGGACAGGGACAGCCCCAGCATTTT. It is translated as CASSFPGQGQPQHF. The chain joins TRBV7-9 to TRBJ1-5; TRBD1 matches at 9 bases. The J segment lost 7 bases and the V segment lost 3 bases, leaving 4 bases of the junction unmatched. Germline loops: CDR1 SEHNR, CDR2 FQNEAQ (reference sequence). This CDR3 comprises 14 residues.

This clone has only a few counts. This chain links TRBV2 with TRBJ2-3; 12 positions match TRBD2. The CDR3 has 15 residues. With 4 bases clipped from V and 3 bases from J, the junction kept 2 bases outside the gene matches. Per the germline V gene, CDR1 is SNHLY and CDR2 is FYNNEI. The CDR3 is CASSVGLAGTDTQYF. In DNA, the CDR3 is TGTGCCAGCAGTGTCGGACTAGCGGGAACAGATACGCAGTATTTT.

V and J are TRBV7-9 and TRBJ1-2; the D gene is possibly TRBD1 (6 bases). Between the trimmed V and J ends, which lost 5 bases and 4 bases, there was a span of 11 bases. CDR1 SEHNR and CDR2 FQNEAQ come from the germline V gene (reference sequence). The CDR3 runs to 13 residues. CDR3 region: CASSLVGGYGYTF. As DNA, the CDR3 is TGTGCCAGCAGCCTCGTAGGGGGCTATGGCTACACCTTC.

The chain links TRBV30 to TRBJ1-3, with D hard to call. Trimming cost V 1 base and J 0 bases, with 7 bases left between them. The germline CDR1 and CDR2 sequences are GTSNPN and SVGIG (reference sequence). The CDR3 runs 14 residues. The chain's CDR3 is CAWSGVSSGNTIYF. CDR3 DNA sequence: TGTGCCTGGAGTGGAGTCTCCTCTGGAAACACCATATATTTT.

The chain couples TRBV5-1 to TRBJ2-1; 7 bases agree with TRBD1. Germline lookup yields CDR1 SGHRS and CDR2 YFSETQ. After removal of 2 bases from V and 4 bases from J, the junction contained 3 bases not matched to a gene. The CDR3 contains 14 residues. This CDR3 is CASSFGGQYNEQFF. The DNA for the CDR3 is TGCGCCAGCAGCTTTGGGGGACAGTACAATGAGCAGTTCTTC.

The chain recombines TRBV4-1 with TRBJ1-5, with 7 nucleotides matching TRBD1. This CDR3 is built from 17 residues. Germline assignment: CDR1 MGHRA and CDR2 YSYEKL. With V trimmed by 1 base and J by 6 bases, 12 bases remained unmatched. The CDR3 is CASSQVPLGGNSQPQHF. The DNA of the CDR3 is TGCGCCAGCAGCCAAGTTCCATTAGGGGGCAACAGTCAGCCCCAGCATTTT.

The rearrangement uses TRBV10-3 and TRBJ1-1; the D gene is possibly TRBD1 (5 bases). The CDR3 totals 15 residues. V gave up 9 bases and J gave up 3 bases, with 20 bases separating them. Germline CDR1 ENHRY, CDR2 SYGVKD. The CDR3, as DNA: TGTGCCATAGCAAAGGTCGGGGGGGAGGACACTGAAGCTTTCTTT. Residues: CAIAKVGGEDTEAFF.

This clone was observed a single time. The V call is TRBV10-3, the J call TRBJ2-2; tentatively, D is TRBD1 or TRBD2 (5 bases each). The V end was cut by 6 bases, the J end by 7 bases, with 18 bases between. The germline gives CDR1 ENHRY, CDR2 SYGVKD. CDR3 size: 15 residues. CDR3 DNA: TGTGCCATCAGGGTAGGGATAGGGGACGTCGGGGAGCTGTTTTTT. This gives the protein CAIRVGIGDVGELFF.

This rearrangement joins TRBV2 to TRBJ2-3; D remains unclear. V was pared by 2 bases and J by 1 base, with 7 bases between. The length of the CDR3 is 14 residues. Germline CDR1 reads SNHLY; CDR2 reads FYNNEI. CDR3 in amino acids: CASSEKAGTDTQYF. The CDR3 bases are TGTGCCAGCAGTGAAAAGGCAGGCACAGATACGCAGTATTTT.

This chain joins TRBV21-1 and TRBJ2-1. TRBV21-1 has pseudogene status. The CDR3 spans 13 residues. The CDR3 region has the DNA TGTGCCAGCGACGCCGGGGACCCCTGTGAGCAGTTCTTC. The encoded protein is CASDAGDPCEQFF.

The V gene is TRBV9, the J gene TRBJ1-2; D unresolved. This CDR3 region has 14 residues. From germline, CDR1 is SGDLS and CDR2 YYNGEE. V lost 4 bases and J lost 2, with 12 bases in between. The CDR3 spells CASSTSSSNYGYTF. For the CDR3, the DNA is TGTGCCAGCAGCACCTCTAGTTCGAACTATGGCTACACCTTC.

In this sample, this clone turned up once. V usage is TRBV29-1 and J usage is TRBJ2-1; D is ambiguous. This CDR3 spans 12 amino acids. Germline CDR1 reads SQVTM; CDR2 reads ANQGSEA. V was shortened by 4 bases and J by 3 bases, with 7 bases between the two germline ends. The CDR3 region has the DNA TGCAGCGTTGGCCAGCGCTACAATGAGCAGTTCTTC. The encoded protein is CSVGQRYNEQFF.